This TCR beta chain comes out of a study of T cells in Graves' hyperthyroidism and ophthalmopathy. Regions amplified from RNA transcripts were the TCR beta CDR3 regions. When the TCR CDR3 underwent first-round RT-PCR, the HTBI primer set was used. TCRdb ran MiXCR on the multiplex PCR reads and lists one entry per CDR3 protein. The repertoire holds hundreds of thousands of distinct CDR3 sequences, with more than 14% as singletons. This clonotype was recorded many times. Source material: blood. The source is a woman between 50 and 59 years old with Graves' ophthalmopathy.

CDR3 protein: CASRATGVGTRAQFF. The CDR3 bases are TGTGCCAGCAGAGCGACTGGGGTTGGGACTAGAGCGCAGTTCTTC. This chain links TRBV28 with TRBJ2-1, with 8 bases matching TRBD2. This CDR3 is 15 amino acids long. V shed 6 bases and J 12 bases; nucleotides not matched to a gene: 16. Germline V gene sequence: CDR1 MDHEN, CDR2 SYDVKM.